This T cell receptor beta chain was obtained from a study of control samples from healthy donors and cancer patients. Generated by immunoSEQ multiplex PCR, the TCRdb table keeps only in-frame clones and is missing some. The sample has more than 85,000 clones, about 80% seen once; the top ten hold less than 15%. The germline gives CDR1 SGHVS, CDR2 FQNEAQ. The CDR3 length is 16 residues. The V and J ends lost 0 bases and 6 bases, in that order; junction bases with no gene match: 4. The sample taken for sequencing was blood. The V and J genes are TRBV7-8 and TRBJ2-1, with TRBD2 matching over 11 bases. This receptor was obtained from a woman aged 45-59 years in good health. The CDR3 loop reads CASSLAALAGVNEQFF. The CDR3 region has the DNA TGTGCCAGCAGCTTAGCTGCACTAGCGGGAGTCAATGAGCAGTTCTTC.